The entry below describes one T cell receptor beta chain. This clonotype showed up just a few times. Its antigen has not been determined. The record has no base qualities; no much larger clone is one base away. To prepare the library, 5' RACE was applied. The listed sequencing device is Illumina HiSeq 2500. A second PCR of 7 to 11 cycles was performed with a sample-barcoded 5' primer and a J-beta primer mix. A unique molecular identifier was introduced onto each TCR beta cDNA molecule by a template-switch 5' adaptor carrying 12 random nucleotides. At least 3 million CDR3-containing paired-end reads were obtained from each sample. All of the RNA was converted into first-strand cDNA using the Mint cDNA synthesis kit, with a TRBC-specific oligonucleotide serving as the primer. All cDNA was treated with uracil-DNA glycosylase and then went through a first 18-cycle PCR with the universal primers M1SS and BC2_uni_R. The study's processing was this. Normalization of each sample was performed by random selection of 1 million high-quality reads, each carrying a distinct molecular identifier. Instead of being binned into consensus sequences, reads with shared molecular identifiers were discarded. CDR3 identification, clonotype clustering and error correction used MiTCR with a Q25 quality threshold and the strictest error-elimination algorithm. A nonparametric unseen species model with Euler transformation was used to estimate a lower bound on total TCR beta diversity. TCRdb ran its own pipeline on the public reads, namely fastp trimming at Q25 and MiXCR clone calling, and kept in-frame beta chains. Every entry covers one CDR3 protein and lists the most common genes and DNA from its rows. The V and J calls were determined by TCRdb, not by the authors. This sample gives about 640,000 distinct CDR3 sequences in total; roughly three fifths of them show up just once. Roughly 34% of the sample belongs to the ten largest clones.

These data originate in a study of blood T cells in healthy people across ages (dated by TCRdb to the mid-2010s). In terms of the full investigation: In model experiments, roughly one uniquely barcoded TCR beta cDNA molecule per two T cells was captured by template switching. To avoid experimental bias, donors of different ages were randomly spread across the sequencing lanes. The donors were split into four age groups: young (average approximately 16 years), middle-aged (about 40), aged (approximately 60) and long-lived (approximately 89). Using the same blood draw, the study looked at two additional independent replicas of 1 million unique cDNA reads for two donors, one aged 18 to 30 and the other aged 80 or older. To track age-related changes in TCR beta repertoire diversity, the study relied on deep sequencing normalized with unique cDNA molecular identifiers.

Here is what the overall study found, with its caveats: Conclusive comparison of naive and antigen-experienced compartments was prevented by the profiling of bulk unsorted PBMCs. Total diversity estimates from one million sequenced T cells were considered lower bounds and underestimates. Observed TCR beta diversity correlated strongly with the percentage of naive T cells measured by flow cytometry. The CMV infection status of donors was not known, potentially confounding age-related changes in expanded clonotypes. Observed TCR beta diversity per million T cells fell roughly linearly with age, and a significant reduction was already apparent by age around 40. Compared with the aged group, the long-lived group had more naive CD4+ T cells, fewer expanded clones and increased TCR diversity, a pattern suggesting age selection.

For CDR1 and CDR2, the germline V gene lists SNHLY and FYNNEI. V and J lose 7 bases and 7 bases, and a span of 11 bases separates them. The CDR3, from cysteine to phenylalanine, totals 12 residues. Kept here is only the CDR3 DNA, which spans 36 bases and is read in frame from base 1. Donors were about 36 systemically healthy Caucasian individuals from Russia aged roughly 6 to 100 years. Ten milliliters of peripheral blood were collected from each donor into EDTA-treated Vacutainer tubes. Ficoll-Paque density-gradient centrifugation was used to isolate PBMCs, with at least 6.5 million obtained per sample. Trizol reagent was used to extract total RNA from the PBMCs, yielding at least 5.5 micrograms per sample. The percentages of naive CD45RAhigh/CD27high T cells were determined by flow cytometry on a PBMC aliquot from every donor.

This TCR derives from a man in his sixties in good health. The rearranged segments are TRBV2 and TRBJ2-4; the D gene assignment is perhaps TRBD1 or TRBD2, with each matching 5 bases. The specimen was blood. Here is the DNA: TGTGCCAGCACCAAAAGGGACAACATTCAGTACTTC. Translated, this is CASTKRDNIQYF.